This passage covers 9 T cell receptor beta chains from one sample sequenced in a study of T cell repertoires in cytomegalovirus infection. MiXCR was run by TCRdb on the reads, yielding one entry per CDR3 protein. The sample carries 200,000 to 300,000 distinct CDR3 sequences, around 6.4% recorded once. The sequenced material came from PBMCs. All receptors come from a human donor in good health (CMV status not recorded). Some clones in this sample may be carry-over from other donors' samples.

This clonotype was seen ten or more times. V gene TRBV7-2 combines with J gene TRBJ1-3; maybe TRBD1 (6 bases). Trimming cost V 5 bases and J 0 bases, with 14 bases left between them. This CDR3 contains 16 residues. CDR1 is SGHTA, CDR2 FQGNSA, per germline. The CDR3 DNA reads as TGTGCCAGCAGCCCCCCGGGACAAAGCTCTGGAAACACCATATATTTT. Translated, it gives CASSPPGQSSGNTIYF.

This clonotype showed up many times. The chain recombines TRBV7-2 with TRBJ1-6; D gene unclear. V dropped 2 bases and J dropped 0 bases, with 17 bases sitting between them. The CDR3 runs 19 residues. Germline loops: CDR1 SGHTA, CDR2 FQGNSA. The CDR3 reads CASSLSFPGKSSYNSPLHF. CDR3 nucleotide sequence: TGTGCCAGCAGCTTATCATTTCCAGGAAAATCCTCCTATAATTCACCCCTCCACTTT. Variable domain in full (rest from reference TRBV7-2 and TRBJ1-6): GAGVSQSPSNKVTEKGKDVELRCDPISGHTALYWYRQSLGQGLEFLIYFQGNSAPDKSGLPSDRFSAERTGGSVSTLTIQRTQQEDSAVYLCASSLSFPGKSSYNSPLHFGNGTRLTVT.

Ten or more counts support this clonotype. V gene TRBV6-5 combines with J gene TRBJ1-1; 9 bases are a match to TRBD1. The V segment lost 4 bases and the J segment 1 base; nucleotides outside the gene matches: 4. The germline V gene encodes CDR1 MNHEY and CDR2 SVGAGI. The CDR3 is 15 amino acids. The CDR3 region has the DNA TGTGCCAGCAGTTTCCTGACAGGGGGGAACACTGAAGCTTTCTTT. This gives the protein CASSFLTGGNTEAFF.

This clonotype was detected many times. This chain uses TRBV7-2 with TRBJ2-7; no firm D call. V was pared by 4 bases and J by 1 base, with 17 bases between. The CDR3 length is 16 residues. Germline assignment: CDR1 SGHTA and CDR2 FQGNSA. CDR3 in amino acids: CASSSTSFFRSYEQYF. CDR3 DNA: TGTGCCAGCAGCTCAACCTCCTTTTTTCGGTCCTACGAGCAGTACTTC.

This clonotype appeared many times. The chain recombines TRBV5-1 with TRBJ1-1, with D perhaps TRBD1 (6 bases). The V gene lost 3 bases and the J gene lost 4 bases, with 7 bases spanning the gap. The CDR3 loop spans 12 amino acids. Germline assignment: CDR1 SGHRS and CDR2 YFSETQ. The CDR3 region has the DNA TGCGCCAGCAGCTCGGACAGCACTGAAGCTTTCTTT. It is translated as CASSSDSTEAFF.

Details on this clonotype: Being one base from a much bigger clone, this may be a read error. This sequence joins TRBV20-1 and TRBJ2-1, with D possibly being TRBD1 (7 bases). The length of the CDR3 is 14 residues. CDR1 and CDR2 from the germline V gene are DFQATT and SNEGSKA (reference sequence). The CDR3 protein is CSAHPRGEDKEQFF. The CDR3 DNA reads TGCAGTGCCCACCCCAGGGGGGAAGACAAAGAGCAGTTCTTC.

This clonotype came up many times. The chain combines TRBV20-1 with TRBJ1-1; D might be TRBD1 (5 bases). V lost 1 base to trimming and J lost 11 bases, with 11 bases between them. Germline V gives CDR1 DFQATT, CDR2 SNEGSKA (reference sequence). CDR3 length: 11 residues. The CDR3 coding sequence is TGCAGTGCTAGAGGACAGCTCTGGGCTTTCTTT. Translated: CSARGQLWAFF.

This clonotype has a count of ten or more. V gene TRBV4-1 combines with J gene TRBJ1-1; the D gene is possibly TRBD1 (5 bases). Germline V lookup: CDR1 MGHRA, CDR2 YSYEKL. The V end lost 0 bases, the J end lost 7 bases, and 12 bases lay between the germline ends. This CDR3 has 14 amino acids. CDR3: CASSQDWGRIEAFF. As DNA, the CDR3 is TGCGCCAGCAGCCAAGATTGGGGACGGATTGAAGCTTTCTTT.

The chain has TRBV20-1 and TRBJ1-1; 7 bases are shared with TRBD1. CDR1 is DFQATT and CDR2 is SNEGSKA in the germline V gene (reference sequence). The J segment lost 4 bases and the V segment lost 3 bases, leaving 8 bases of the junction unmatched. The CDR3 runs 14 residues. The CDR3 loop is CSASPDRAATEAFF. The DNA of the CDR3 is TGCAGTGCTAGCCCCGACAGGGCGGCCACTGAAGCTTTCTTT.